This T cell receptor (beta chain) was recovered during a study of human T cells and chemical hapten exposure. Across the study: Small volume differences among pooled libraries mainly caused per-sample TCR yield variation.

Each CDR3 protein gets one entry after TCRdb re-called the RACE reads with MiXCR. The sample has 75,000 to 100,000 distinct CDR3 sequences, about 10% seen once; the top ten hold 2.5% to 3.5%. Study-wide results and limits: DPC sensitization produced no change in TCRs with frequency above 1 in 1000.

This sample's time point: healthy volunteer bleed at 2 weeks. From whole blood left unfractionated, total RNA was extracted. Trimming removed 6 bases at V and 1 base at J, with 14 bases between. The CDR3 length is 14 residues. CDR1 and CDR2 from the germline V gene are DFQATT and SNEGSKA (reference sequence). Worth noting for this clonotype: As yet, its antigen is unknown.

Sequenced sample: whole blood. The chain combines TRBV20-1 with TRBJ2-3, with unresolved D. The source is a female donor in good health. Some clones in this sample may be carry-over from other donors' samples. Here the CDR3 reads CSAETTGGTDTQYF. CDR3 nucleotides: TGCAGTGCAGAGACAACTGGGGGCACAGATACGCAGTATTTT.